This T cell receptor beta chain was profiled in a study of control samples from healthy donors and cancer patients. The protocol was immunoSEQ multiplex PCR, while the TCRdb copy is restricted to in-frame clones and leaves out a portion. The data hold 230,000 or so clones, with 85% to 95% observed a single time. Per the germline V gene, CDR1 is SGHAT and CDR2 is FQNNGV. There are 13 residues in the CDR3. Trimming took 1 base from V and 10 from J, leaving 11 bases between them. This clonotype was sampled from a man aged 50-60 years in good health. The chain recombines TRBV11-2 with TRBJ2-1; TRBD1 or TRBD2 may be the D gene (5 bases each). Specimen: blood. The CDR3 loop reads CASSLVRGREQFF. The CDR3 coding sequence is TGTGCCAGCAGCTTAGTGAGGGGCCGGGAGCAGTTCTTC.